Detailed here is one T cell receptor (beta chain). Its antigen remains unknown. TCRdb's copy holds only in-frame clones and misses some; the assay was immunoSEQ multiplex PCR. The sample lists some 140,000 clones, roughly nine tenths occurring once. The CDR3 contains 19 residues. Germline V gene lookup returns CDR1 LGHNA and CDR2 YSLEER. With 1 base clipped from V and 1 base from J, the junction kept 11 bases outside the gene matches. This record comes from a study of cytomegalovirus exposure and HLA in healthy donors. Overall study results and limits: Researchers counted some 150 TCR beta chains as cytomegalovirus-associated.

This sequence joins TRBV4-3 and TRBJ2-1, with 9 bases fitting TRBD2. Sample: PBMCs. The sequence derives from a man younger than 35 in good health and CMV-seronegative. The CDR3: CASSQASSGAPSSYNEQFF. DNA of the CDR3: TGCGCCAGCAGCCAAGCGTCTAGCGGGGCCCCCTCGTCCTACAATGAGCAGTTCTTC.